This is a list of T cell receptor beta chains from one sample in a study of beta chain features in type 1 diabetes. Produced via immunoSEQ multiplex PCR; TCRdb's table is partial and in-frame only. The sample shows about 340,000 clones, 6.5% to 10% of them seen only once. Sequencing was performed on central memory CD4+ T cells from blood. Receptors originate from a woman aged 18-29 years in good health. The CDR3 runs from the conserved cysteine through the conserved F or W. The D gene is left open where the match is weak. Rows give clone size only sometimes, using once, few, many, or a class for an expanded clone.

.,.,TRBJ1-1,TRBV11-1,TGTGCCAGCAGCTCCCGTAATGGGAACACTGAAGCTTTCTTT,CASSSRNGNTEAFF
few,.,TRBJ2-7,TRBV2,TGTGCCAGCAGTGAAACAGGAGCCTACGAGCAGTACTTC,CASSETGAYEQYF
few,TRBD2,TRBJ2-5,TRBV10-3,TGTGCCATCAGCGATCGGACTAGCGCAGAAGAGACCCAGTACTTC,CAISDRTSAEETQYF
few,.,TRBJ2-3,TRBV6-5,TGTGCCAGCAGTAGGTCGGGACTTCGCACAGATACGCAGTATTTT,CASSRSGLRTDTQYF
few,.,TRBJ2-1,TRBV6-6,TGTGCCAGCCAGCTAAGGGCCCCAACAGGGAGACAGTTCTTC,CASQLRAPTGRQFF
.,TRBD2,TRBJ2-5,TRBV7-6,TGTGCTTTCGGACTAGCGGGAGAGACCCAGTACTTC,CAFGLAGETQYF
.,.,TRBJ2-7,TRBV6-5,TGTGCCAGCAACGGAGATTTCTACGAGCAGTACTTC,CASNGDFYEQYF
.,TRBD2,TRBJ2-1,TRBV28,TGTGCCAGCAGTATAGCGGGAGGTATTTACAATGAGCAGTTCTTC,CASSIAGGIYNEQFF
.,TRBD2,TRBJ2-3,TRBV6-6,TGTGCCAGCAGTCTCGGACTAGGGGGCACAGATACGCAGTATTTT,CASSLGLGGTDTQYF
few,.,TRBJ2-1,TRBV5-4,TGTGCCAGCAGCCCCTCGGGCTGGTCCGATGAGCAGTTCTTC,CASSPSGWSDEQFF
.,.,TRBJ2-1,TRBV11-1,TGTGCCAGCAAACCGGGAGCATTGAACAATGAGCAGTTCTTC,CASKPGALNNEQFF
.,TRBD1,TRBJ2-1,TRBV4-2,TGTGCCAGCAGCCAAGAAGGGACAGGGGACGACAATGAGCAGTTCTTC,CASSQEGTGDDNEQFF
.,.,TRBJ2-2,TRBV19,TGTGCCAGTAGTCCAGCACTCACCGGGGAGCTGTTTTTT,CASSPALTGELFF
.,TRBD2,TRBJ2-1,TRBV5-4,TGTGCCAGCAGCTTGTTGAAACTAGCGGGAACCGATGAGCAGTTCTTC,CASSLLKLAGTDEQFF
.,.,TRBJ1-2,TRBV4-3,TGCGCCAGCAGCCAAGCGGCCGGGCCCCGGGGTTACACCTTC,CASSQAAGPRGYTF
few,.,TRBJ1-1,TRBV9,TGTGCCAGCAGCATGACCCCGGACAGTCGTGAAGCTTTCTTT,CASSMTPDSREAFF
.,TRBD2,TRBJ2-5,TRBV5-1,TGCGCCAGCAGCTTGTTGACTAGCGGGGAAGAGACCCAGTACTTC,CASSLLTSGEETQYF
many,TRBD1,TRBJ1-1,TRBV27,TGTGCCAGCAGACGAGGGACAGGGGGCACTGAAGCTTTCTTT,CASRRGTGGTEAFF
few,.,TRBJ2-3,TRBV6-1,TGTGCCACTATCCAGGGACACAGCACAGATACGCAGTATTTT,CATIQGHSTDTQYF
.,.,TRBJ2-3,TRBV15,TGTGCCACCAGCAGAGATGTAAATACGCAGTATTTT,CATSRDVNTQYF
.,TRBD1,TRBJ2-7,TRBV15,TGTGCCACCAGCAGACTATCTCGGGACAGGGGCGACGAGCAGTACTTC,CATSRLSRDRGDEQYF
few,TRBD2,TRBJ2-3,TRBV9,TGTGCCAGCAGCGTAGGCGGGAGGGGCACAGATACGCAGTATTTT,CASSVGGRGTDTQYF
.,.,TRBJ2-7,TRBV29-1,TGCAGCGTTTCCGGAGTAGGAGTCAGTCCGGACGAGCAGTACTTC,CSVSGVGVSPDEQYF
.,.,TRBJ1-2,TRBV11-2,TGTGCCAGCAGCCCCTACTCGAGGCGGGAGGGCTACACCTTC,CASSPYSRREGYTF
few,.,TRBJ1-2,TRBV28,TGTGCCAGCAGTTTAAGCCGAATGGGCTACACCTTC,CASSLSRMGYTF
few,.,TRBJ1-2,TRBV5-1,TGCGCCAGCAGCTTGTCGCTGGGGGATGGCTACACCTTC,CASSLSLGDGYTF
.,.,TRBJ2-1,TRBV27,TGTGCCAGCAGCCGATGGAGAGACAATGAGCAGTTCTTC,CASSRWRDNEQFF
.,TRBD1,TRBJ2-1,TRBV9,TGTGCCAGCAGCGAGCGACAGGGAAGCTCCTACAATGAGCAGTTCTTC,CASSERQGSSYNEQFF
few,.,TRBJ2-1,TRBV7-9,TGTGCCAGCAGCTCGGACATAACCTACAATGAGCAGTTCTTC,CASSSDITYNEQFF
few,.,TRBJ2-2,TRBV28,TGTGCCAGCAGTCTACAACAGGCGAACACCGGGGAGCTGTTTTTT,CASSLQQANTGELFF